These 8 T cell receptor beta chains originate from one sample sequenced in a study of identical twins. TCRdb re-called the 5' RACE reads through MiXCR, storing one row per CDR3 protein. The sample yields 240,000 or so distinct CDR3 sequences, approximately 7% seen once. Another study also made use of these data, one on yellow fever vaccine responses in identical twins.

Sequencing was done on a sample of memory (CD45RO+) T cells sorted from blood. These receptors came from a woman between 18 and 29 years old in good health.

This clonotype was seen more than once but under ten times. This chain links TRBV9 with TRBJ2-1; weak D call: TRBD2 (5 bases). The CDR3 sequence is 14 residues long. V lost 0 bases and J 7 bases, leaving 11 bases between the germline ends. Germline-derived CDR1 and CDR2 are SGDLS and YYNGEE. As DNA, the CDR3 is TGTGCCAGCAGCGTAGGAATAGCGACGAATGAGCAGTTCTTC. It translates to CASSVGIATNEQFF.

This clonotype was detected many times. CDR3: CASSLLAASSYNEQFF. CDR3 DNA sequence: TGTGCCAGCAGCTTACTTGCCGCTAGCTCCTACAATGAGCAGTTCTTC. The V call is TRBV7-6, the J call TRBJ2-1; the D is unclear. CDR3 size: 16 residues. From germline, CDR1 is SGHVS and CDR2 FNYEAQ. The V gene lost 2 bases and the J gene lost 0 bases, with 11 bases spanning the gap.

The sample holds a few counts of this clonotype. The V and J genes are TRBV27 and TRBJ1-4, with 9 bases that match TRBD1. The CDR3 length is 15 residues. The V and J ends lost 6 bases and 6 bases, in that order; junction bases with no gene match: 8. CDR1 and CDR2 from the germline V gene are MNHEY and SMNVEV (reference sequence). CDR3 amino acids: CASSNRGRLDEKLFF. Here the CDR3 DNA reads TGTGCCAGCAGCAACAGGGGGCGTTTAGATGAAAAACTGTTTTTT.

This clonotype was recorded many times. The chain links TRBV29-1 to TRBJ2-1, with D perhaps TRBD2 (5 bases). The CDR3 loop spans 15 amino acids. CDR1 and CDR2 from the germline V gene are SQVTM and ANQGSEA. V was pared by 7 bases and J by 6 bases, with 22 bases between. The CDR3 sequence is CSGTVVDGGSNEQFF. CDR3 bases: TGCAGCGGGACTGTAGTAGACGGTGGGAGCAATGAGCAGTTCTTC.

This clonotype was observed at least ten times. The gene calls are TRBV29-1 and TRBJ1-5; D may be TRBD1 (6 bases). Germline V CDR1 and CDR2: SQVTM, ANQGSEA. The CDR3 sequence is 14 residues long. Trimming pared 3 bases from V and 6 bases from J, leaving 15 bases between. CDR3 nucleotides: TGCAGCGTTGAGGGGGCAGGGGCCGGTCAGCCCCAGCATTTT. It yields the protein CSVEGAGAGQPQHF.

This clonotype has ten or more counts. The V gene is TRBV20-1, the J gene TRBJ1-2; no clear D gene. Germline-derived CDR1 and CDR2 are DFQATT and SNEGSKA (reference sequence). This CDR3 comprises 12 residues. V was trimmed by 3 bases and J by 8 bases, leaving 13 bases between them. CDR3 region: CSARVGLGGYTF. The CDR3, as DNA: TGCAGTGCTAGGGTTGGTTTAGGGGGCTACACCTTC.

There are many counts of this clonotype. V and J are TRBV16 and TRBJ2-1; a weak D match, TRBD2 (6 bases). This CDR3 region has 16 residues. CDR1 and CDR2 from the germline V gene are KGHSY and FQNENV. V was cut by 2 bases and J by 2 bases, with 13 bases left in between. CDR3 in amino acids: CASSQMEGRAYNEQFF. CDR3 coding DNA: TGTGCCAGCAGCCAAATGGAGGGGCGTGCCTACAATGAGCAGTTCTTC.

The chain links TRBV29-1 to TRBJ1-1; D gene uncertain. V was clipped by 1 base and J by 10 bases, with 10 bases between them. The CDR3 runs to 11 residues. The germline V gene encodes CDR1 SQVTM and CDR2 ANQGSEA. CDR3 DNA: TGCAGCGTTGAAGTTGGCTTTGGAGCTTTCTTT. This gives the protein CSVEVGFGAFF.